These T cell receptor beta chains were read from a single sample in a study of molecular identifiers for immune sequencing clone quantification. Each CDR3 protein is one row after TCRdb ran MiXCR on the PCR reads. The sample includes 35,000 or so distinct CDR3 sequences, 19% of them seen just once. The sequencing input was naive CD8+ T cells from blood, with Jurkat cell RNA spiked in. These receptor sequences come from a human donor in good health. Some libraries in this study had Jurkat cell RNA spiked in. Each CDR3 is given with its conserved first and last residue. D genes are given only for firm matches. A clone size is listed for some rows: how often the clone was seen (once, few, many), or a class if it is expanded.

CASRGTSPGQPQHF TGCGCCAGCAGGGGGACATCCCCCGGTCAGCCCCAGCATTTT - TRBJ1-5 many TRBV10-2
CASSPSTGLGETQYF TGTGCCAGCAGCCCGTCGACAGGGTTGGGAGAGACCCAGTACTTC TRBD1 TRBJ2-5 many TRBV11-2
CSVSGANYNEQFF TGCAGCGTTAGCGGGGCGAACTACAATGAGCAGTTCTTC TRBD2 TRBJ2-1 - TRBV29-1
CAWSLGQGPLNEQFF TGTGCCTGGAGTCTCGGACAGGGGCCGCTCAATGAGCAGTTCTTC TRBD1 TRBJ2-1 many TRBV30
CASSPLYEQYF TGTGCCAGCAGCCCCCTGTACGAGCAGTACTTC - TRBJ2-7 many TRBV7-9
CASSLVGQGKPGELFF TGTGCCAGCAGCTTAGTCGGCCAGGGAAAGCCCGGGGAGCTGTTTTTT - TRBJ2-2 many TRBV7-9
CASSEYRTDTQYF TGTGCCAGCAGTGAATACAGGACGGATACGCAGTATTTT - TRBJ2-3 medium-sized TRBV6-1
CASSLDRAANTEAFF TGTGCCAGCAGCTTGGACAGGGCAGCGAACACTGAAGCTTTCTTT - TRBJ1-1 many TRBV5-6
CSVEDSAFNYGYTF TGCAGCGTTGAAGATTCGGCCTTTAACTATGGCTACACCTTC - TRBJ1-2 many TRBV29-1
CASSPGGLAATGELFF TGTGCCAGCAGCCCAGGGGGACTAGCCGCCACCGGGGAGCTGTTTTTT TRBD2 TRBJ2-2 - TRBV11-2
CASSKTGLYEQYF TGTGCCAGCAGTAAGACAGGTCTCTACGAGCAGTACTTC - TRBJ2-7 - TRBV27
CASSLRHLNTYGYTF TGTGCCAGCAGTTTACGACATCTTAACACATATGGCTACACCTTC - TRBJ1-2 many TRBV5-8
CASSPQRTLGTSTDTQYF TGTGCCAGCTCACCACAACGGACCCTCGGGACAAGCACAGATACGCAGTATTTT - TRBJ2-3 few TRBV18
CASKDRGDEQYF TGTGCCAGCAAAGACAGGGGGGACGAGCAGTACTTC TRBD1 TRBJ2-7 many TRBV27
CASSPPSQRFGYTF TGTGCCAGCAGCCCCCCGAGTCAGAGATTTGGCTACACCTTC - TRBJ1-2 - TRBV7-9
CAITDNSYEQYF TGTGCCATCACTGACAACTCCTACGAGCAGTACTTC - TRBJ2-7 many TRBV10-3
CASSLQSFGREDGEQYF TGTGCCAGCAGTCTCCAGTCTTTCGGGCGGGAGGACGGCGAGCAGTACTTC TRBD2 TRBJ2-7 - TRBV7-9
CSEIEGTFGDTQYF TGCAGCGAAATAGAGGGGACCTTCGGAGATACGCAGTATTTT - TRBJ2-3 medium-sized TRBV29-1
CASSLVGGADTQYF TGTGCCAGCAGTTTGGTCGGAGGGGCAGATACGCAGTATTTT - TRBJ2-3 many TRBV27
CASSFGDRESEDTQYF TGTGCCAGCAGTTTCGGGGACAGGGAGTCGGAAGATACGCAGTATTTT TRBD1 TRBJ2-3 many TRBV27
CASSPTRTGTAVYEQYF TGTGCCAGCAGTCCGACCCGTACCGGGACAGCAGTCTACGAGCAGTACTTC TRBD1 TRBJ2-7 many TRBV3-1
CSASAAFLGAEAFF TGCAGTGCTAGTGCTGCGTTTTTGGGGGCTGAAGCTTTCTTT - TRBJ1-1 many TRBV20-1
CAWKAGYNEQFF TGTGCCTGGAAGGCGGGCTACAATGAGCAGTTCTTC - TRBJ2-1 many TRBV30
CASSQERGLVDPTDTQYF TGCGCCAGCAGCCAAGAAAGAGGCCTAGTAGATCCCACAGATACGCAGTATTTT - TRBJ2-3 many TRBV4-3
CASSRDQETQYF TGTGCCAGTTCACGGGACCAAGAGACCCAGTACTTC - TRBJ2-5 many TRBV7-9
CASSLVGGHQYEQYF TGCGCCAGCAGCTTGGTCGGGGGACACCAGTACGAGCAGTACTTC - TRBJ2-7 - TRBV5-1
CASSPGKGGTEAFF TGCGCCAGCAGCCCCGGGAAAGGGGGGACTGAAGCTTTCTTT - TRBJ1-1 many TRBV23-1
CASSDSGRTFF TGTGCCAGCAGCGATAGCGGGAGAACGTTCTTC TRBD2 TRBJ2-1 many TRBV7-9
CAWTPPGTGSYEQYF TGTGCCTGGACCCCACCCGGGACAGGTTCTTACGAGCAGTACTTC TRBD1 TRBJ2-7 - TRBV30
CAGSSESRELFF TGTGCCGGCAGCTCCGAAAGTCGGGAGCTGTTTTTT - TRBJ2-2 - TRBV7-6
CASSPTGRAKNIQYF TGTGCCAGCAGCCCCACAGGGCGAGCCAAAAACATTCAGTACTTC - TRBJ2-4 many TRBV6-2/TRBV6-3
CASSGGLAGAFVADTQYF TGTGCCAGCAGTGGCGGACTAGCGGGAGCGTTTGTCGCAGATACGCAGTATTTT TRBD2 TRBJ2-3 medium-sized TRBV28
CASSQALGVYEQYF TGCGCCAGCAGCCAAGCCCTTGGGGTCTACGAGCAGTACTTC - TRBJ2-7 many TRBV4-1
CASSQEGSRIYEQYF TGCGCCAGCAGCCAAGAAGGCAGCAGAATCTACGAGCAGTACTTC - TRBJ2-7 many TRBV4-1
CASSPTGEGITEAFF TGCGCCAGCAGCCCTACAGGGGAAGGGATCACTGAAGCTTTCTTT TRBD1 TRBJ1-1 many TRBV4-1
CASSFGKQETQYF TGTGCCAGCAGCTTCGGTAAACAAGAGACCCAGTACTTC - TRBJ2-5 few TRBV13
CASSLPGQVSYEQYF TGTGCCAGCAGCTTACCGGGACAGGTCTCCTACGAGCAGTACTTC TRBD1 TRBJ2-7 - TRBV7-2
CASSQAGVSLHEQFF TGTGCCAGCAGCCAAGCGGGAGTCAGCCTCCATGAGCAGTTCTTC TRBD2 TRBJ2-1 many TRBV7-2
CASSGANTGELFF TGTGCCAGCAGCGGGGCGAACACCGGGGAGCTGTTTTTT - TRBJ2-2 few TRBV7-3
CASSFGGRAEQFF TGTGCCAGCAGCTTCGGGGGGCGTGCTGAGCAGTTCTTC - TRBJ2-1 - TRBV11-2
CASSSGDFADTQYF TGTGCCAGCAGTAGCGGGGACTTTGCAGATACGCAGTATTTT TRBD2 TRBJ2-3 many TRBV12-3/TRBV12-4